This entry features one TCR beta chain sequence. This sample was taken from a study of blood T cell repertoires in COVID-19. Across the study: The origin of the acute and convalescent COVID-19 samples was the United States, Italy and Spain. Sources were T cells, B-cell-depleted T cells, or PBMCs; the material itself was cDNA or gDNA.

As handled by the study authors: Scientists estimated how many nucleated cells there were by amplifying reference gene primers. The protocol was immunoSEQ multiplex PCR, while the TCRdb copy is restricted to in-frame clones and leaves out a portion. That table is the source of V, J and clone size, and D and trimming were worked out from the DNA. The sample carries 87,000 or so clones, roughly 84% recorded once. One Seattle source followed patients from active infection through their disease course. The TCR sequence derives from a woman at least 80 years old with COVID-19, enrolled during active disease. Sequencing was performed on peripheral blood.

CDR3 region: CSVGQGNQPQHF. The CDR3 DNA reads as TGCAGCGTTGGACAGGGAAATCAGCCCCAGCATTTT. This chain joins TRBV29-1 and TRBJ1-5; 7 bases match TRBD1. CDR3 length equals 12 residues. J gave up 4 bases and V 4 bases, and 1 base lay outside the gene matches. Germline V gene lookup returns CDR1 SQVTM and CDR2 ANQGSEA.